A single sample gave rise to the 21 T cell receptor beta chains below, sequenced in a study of T cell repertoires in cytomegalovirus infection. What these receptors recognize is not known. TCRdb reprocessed the reads with MiXCR, giving one entry per CDR3 protein. The data hold 340,000 or so distinct CDR3 sequences, with 20% to 25% observed a single time. Sequencing was performed on cultured PBMCs, taken from culture after CMV antigen stimulation. These receptors all come from a human donor in good health (CMV status not recorded). Some clones in this sample may be carry-over from other donors' samples.

The chain links TRBV20-1 to TRBJ2-3; unclear D gene. Germline V gene data show CDR1 as DFQATT and CDR2 as SNEGSKA (reference sequence). The CDR3 spans 13 residues. V was clipped by 3 bases and J by 2 bases, with 9 bases between them. The CDR3 region is CSASNTITDTQYF. The DNA for the CDR3 is TGCAGTGCTAGCAACACGATCACAGATACGCAGTATTTT.

This clonotype was seen a handful of times. J is TRBJ2-3 and V is TRBV19, with 10 positions matching TRBD2. The junction had 10 bases not matched to a gene; V was cut back by 7 bases and J by 3 bases. This CDR3 region has 16 residues. CDR1 is LNHDA and CDR2 is SQIVND in the germline V gene (reference sequence). The CDR3 sequence: CASKPSGSINTDTQYF. As DNA, the CDR3 is TGTGCCAGTAAACCTAGCGGGAGTATAAATACAGATACGCAGTATTTT.

The rearrangement joins TRBV9 to TRBJ1-1; 7 nucleotides match TRBD1. The CDR3 totals 15 residues. V trimming: 2 bases; J trimming: 10 bases; junction bases outside the gene matches: 14. CDR1 is SGDLS, CDR2 YYNGEE, per germline. CDR3 DNA: TGTGCCAGCAGCGTCGGTGGGTCGCGACAGGGCCGAGCTTTCTTT. Encoded protein: CASSVGGSRQGRAFF.

Concerning this clonotype itself: A much larger clone sits a single nucleotide away, making a read error possible. The gene calls are TRBV7-8 and TRBJ2-7; 7 positions match TRBD2. The CDR3 length is 12 residues. The germline CDR1 and CDR2 sequences are SGHVS and FQNEAQ. Trimming cost V 8 bases and J 5 bases; bases outside gene matches: 6. CDR3 residues: CASWEGTDEQYF. Written as DNA, the CDR3 is TGTGCCAGCTGGGAGGGGACGGACGAGCAGTACTTC.

This clonotype was observed a few times. J is TRBJ2-1 and V is TRBV19; tentative D call: TRBD2 (5 bases). Germline V lookup: CDR1 LNHDA, CDR2 SQIVND (reference sequence). The CDR3 loop spans 13 amino acids. Deletions cut 5 bases from V and 6 bases from J, with 11 bases between. CDR3 in amino acids: CASSAVRGNEQFF. CDR3 nucleotides: TGTGCCAGTAGTGCCGTCCGGGGCAATGAGCAGTTCTTC.

The chain links TRBV6-1 to TRBJ1-5; D gene ambiguous. CDR1 and CDR2 (germline): MNHNS, SASEGT. The ends were cut back, 6 bases at V and 9 bases at J, with 15 bases in the middle. This CDR3 spans 13 amino acids. The CDR3 nucleotides are TGTGCCAGCAGCGTAACAGATCAAAGGCCCCAGCATTTT. It is translated as CASSVTDQRPQHF.

The chain couples TRBV28 to TRBJ1-5, with unresolved D. The germline gives CDR1 MDHEN, CDR2 SYDVKM. This CDR3 spans 15 amino acids. V lost 2 bases and J 0 bases, leaving 8 bases between the germline ends. The CDR3 region has the DNA TGTGCCAGCAGTTTAGCTCGGTATAGCAATCAGCCCCAGCATTTT. As protein: CASSLARYSNQPQHF.

The rearrangement uses TRBV5-1 and TRBJ2-5; D uncertain. The germline V gene encodes CDR1 SGHRS and CDR2 YFSETQ. CDR3 length equals 14 residues. Trimming removed 1 base at V and 3 bases at J, with 10 bases between. The CDR3 DNA reads TGCGCCAGCAGCTTGTCTACGTCTAAAGAGACCCAGTACTTC. Encoded protein: CASSLSTSKETQYF.

Remarks on this clonotype: The junction differs from germline at one of its ends, possibly a read error. This rearrangement joins TRBV19 to TRBJ2-5; no clear D. The germline gives CDR1 LNHDA, CDR2 SQIVND (reference sequence). The CDR3 consists of 14 residues. The CDR3 nucleotides read TGTGCCAGTAGTATGAGTCTCTTACAAGGGACCCAGTACTTC. Its protein is CASSMSLLQGTQYF.

The CDR3 here is CASSLADTYEQYF. The CDR3 DNA reads TGTGCCAGCAGCTTAGCCGACACCTACGAGCAGTACTTC. The chain is built from TRBV7-8 and TRBJ2-7; D remains unclear. CDR1 is SGHVS and CDR2 is FQNEAQ in the germline V gene. Trimming removed 0 bases from V and 2 bases from J, with 5 bases in between. The CDR3 has 13 residues.

Ten or more counts support this clonotype. The chain combines TRBV7-6 with TRBJ2-7; 13 positions agree with TRBD2. This CDR3 has 17 residues. V gave up 6 bases and J gave up 5 bases; unmatched junction bases: 13. Germline-derived CDR1 and CDR2 are SGHVS and FNYEAQ. For the CDR3, the DNA is TGTGCCAGCAGTCTAGGAAGGACTAGCGGGAGTATCAACGAGCAGTACTTC. This translates into CASSLGRTSGSINEQYF.

Only a few counts were recorded for this clonotype. The chain employs TRBV6-8 and TRBJ2-1; possibly TRBD1 or TRBD2 for D (7 bases each). V was trimmed by 9 bases and J by 5 bases, leaving 17 bases between them. CDR3 length: 14 amino acids. Germline CDR1 is MNHGY and CDR2 is SAAAGT. The CDR3 DNA sequence: TGTGCCAGTAGGGGGCTAGCGGTTAACAATGAGCAGTTCTTC. Its protein is CASRGLAVNNEQFF.

V gene TRBV28 combines with J gene TRBJ2-7; TRBD2 aligns across 7 bases. Germline V gene lookup returns CDR1 MDHEN and CDR2 SYDVKM. With 8 bases clipped from V and 0 bases from J, the junction kept 10 bases outside the gene matches. This CDR3 contains 15 residues. The CDR3 here is CASGGVRGYSYEQYF. The DNA for the CDR3 is TGTGCCAGCGGGGGGGTGCGGGGATACTCCTACGAGCAGTACTTC. The full variable domain, completed using reference TRBV28 and TRBJ2-7, is DVKVTQSSRYLVKRTGEKVFLECVQDMDHENMFWYRQDPGLGLRLIYFSYDVKMKEKGDIPEGYSVSREKKERFSLILESASTNQTSMYLCASGGVRGYSYEQYFGPGTRLTVT.

This clonotype was recorded at least ten times. Germline and junction disagree at one end, which may indicate a read error. The rearrangement links TRBV7-7 to TRBJ2-5, with 9 bases matching TRBD1. The CDR3 is made up of 13 amino acids. CDR1 and CDR2 (germline): SSHAT, FNYEAQ (reference sequence). DNA for the CDR3: TGTGCTAGCAGCTTAGGACAGGGGAAGACCCAGTACTTC. It yields the protein CASSLGQGKTQYF.

This clonotype was picked up a small number of times. The chain uses TRBV7-6 and TRBJ1-1; 7 bases are a match to TRBD1. The CDR3 loop spans 15 amino acids. Germline assignment: CDR1 SGHVS and CDR2 FNYEAQ. With 1 base clipped from V and 1 base from J, the junction kept 3 bases outside the gene matches. In DNA, the CDR3 is TGTGCCAGCAGCTTAGTACAGGGGAAGAACACTGAAGCTTTCTTT. Translated, it gives CASSLVQGKNTEAFF.

This clonotype has just a few counts. The chain employs TRBV12-3 or TRBV12-4 and TRBJ1-1, with D possibly TRBD1 on 5 matching bases. CDR3 length: 14 residues. With 6 bases removed from V and 4 bases from J, the gap between germline ends came to 15 bases. The CDR3 region has the DNA TGTGCCAGCAGCCAAACAGGAAGGGTCACTGAAGCTTTCTTT. It specifies CASSQTGRVTEAFF.

This clonotype was seen more than once but under ten times. J is TRBJ2-3 and V is TRBV24-1; the match to TRBD2 covers 7 bases. The CDR3 is made up of 17 amino acids. Trimming removed 1 base from V and 5 bases from J; junction bases left unmatched: 11. CDR1 and CDR2 (germline): KGHDR, SFDVKD. The CDR3: CATSDFRSGGSVDTQYF. CDR3 sequence (DNA): TGTGCCACCAGTGATTTCCGGTCCGGCGGGAGTGTAGATACGCAGTATTTT.

The V call is TRBV12-3 or TRBV12-4, the J call TRBJ2-2, with D maybe TRBD2 (5 bases). Trimming stripped 7 bases from V and 1 base from J, with 7 bases between. The CDR3 contains 13 residues. The CDR3 spells CASNEGNTGELFF. As DNA, the CDR3 is TGTGCCAGCAACGAGGGGAACACCGGGGAGCTGTTTTTT.

The chain joins TRBV12-3 or TRBV12-4 to TRBJ2-1; 9 nucleotides match TRBD2. After removal of 9 bases from V and 9 bases from J, the junction contained 3 bases not matched to a gene. This CDR3 has 11 amino acids. The CDR3 DNA follows: TGTGCCAGTTCAGCGGGAGGTGAGCAGTTCTTC. It specifies CASSAGGEQFF.

The V and J genes are TRBV18 and TRBJ1-3; no definite D call. Germline CDR1 reads KGHSH; CDR2 reads LQKENI. Trimming removed 3 bases from V and 0 bases from J, with 12 bases in between. The CDR3 is 16 amino acids. CDR3 bases: TGTGCCAGCTCACCGTTATTCCGGGACTCTGGAAACACCATATATTTT. Translating it yields CASSPLFRDSGNTIYF.

This rearrangement joins TRBV20-1 to TRBJ2-2; D possibly corresponds to TRBD2 (5 bases). CDR1 is DFQATT, CDR2 SNEGSKA, per germline (reference sequence). The CDR3 has 13 amino acids. V lost 3 bases to trimming and J lost 3 bases, with 8 bases between them. The CDR3 coding sequence is TGCAGTGCTAGGAGGGCCTACACCGGGGAGCTGTTTTTT. It translates to CSARRAYTGELFF.